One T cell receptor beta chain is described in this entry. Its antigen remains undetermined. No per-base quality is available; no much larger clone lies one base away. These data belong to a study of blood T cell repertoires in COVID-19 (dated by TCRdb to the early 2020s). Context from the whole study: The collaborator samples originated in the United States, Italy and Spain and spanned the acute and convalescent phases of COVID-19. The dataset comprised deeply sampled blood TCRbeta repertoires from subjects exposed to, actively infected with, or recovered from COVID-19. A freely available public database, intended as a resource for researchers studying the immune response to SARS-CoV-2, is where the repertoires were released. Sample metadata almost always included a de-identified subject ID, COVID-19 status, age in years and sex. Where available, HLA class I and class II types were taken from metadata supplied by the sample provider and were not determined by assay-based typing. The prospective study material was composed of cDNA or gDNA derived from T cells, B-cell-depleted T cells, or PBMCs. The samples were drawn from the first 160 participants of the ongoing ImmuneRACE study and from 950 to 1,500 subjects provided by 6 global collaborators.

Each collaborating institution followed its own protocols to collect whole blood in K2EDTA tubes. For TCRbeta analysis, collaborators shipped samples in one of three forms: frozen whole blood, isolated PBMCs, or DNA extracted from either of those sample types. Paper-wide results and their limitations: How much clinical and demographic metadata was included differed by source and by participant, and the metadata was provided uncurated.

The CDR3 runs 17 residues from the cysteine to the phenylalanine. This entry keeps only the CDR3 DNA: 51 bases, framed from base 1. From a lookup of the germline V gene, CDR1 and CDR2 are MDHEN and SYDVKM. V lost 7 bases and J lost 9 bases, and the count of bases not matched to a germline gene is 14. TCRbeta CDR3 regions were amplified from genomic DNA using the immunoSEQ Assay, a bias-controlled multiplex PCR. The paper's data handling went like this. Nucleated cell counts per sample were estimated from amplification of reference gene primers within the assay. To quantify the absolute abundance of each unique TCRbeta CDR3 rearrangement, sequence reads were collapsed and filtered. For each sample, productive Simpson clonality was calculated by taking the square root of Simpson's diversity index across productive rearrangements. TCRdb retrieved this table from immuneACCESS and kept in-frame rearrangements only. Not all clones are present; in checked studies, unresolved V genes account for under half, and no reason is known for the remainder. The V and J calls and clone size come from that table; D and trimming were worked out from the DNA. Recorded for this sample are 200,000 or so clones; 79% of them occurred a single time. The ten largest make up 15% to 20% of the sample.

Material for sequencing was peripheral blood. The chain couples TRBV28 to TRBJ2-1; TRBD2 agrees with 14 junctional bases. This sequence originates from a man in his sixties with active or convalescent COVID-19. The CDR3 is CASNPGLAGERSGEQFF. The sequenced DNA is TGTGCCAGCAACCCGGGACTAGCGGGAGAAAGGTCCGGTGAGCAGTTCTTC.